This T cell receptor beta chain was documented in a study of shared clonotypes between healthy human individuals. V lost 0 bases and J lost 1, with 7 bases in between. There are 15 residues in the CDR3. Germline V gene sequence: CDR1 SGHDT, CDR2 YYEEEE. CD8 cells regarded as naive lacked CD45RO, were positively chosen for CCR7, and omitted terminally differentiated effector memory CD45RA+ cells. Donors, without exception, were Caucasian adults residing in Nashville, Tennessee. Produced via immunoSEQ multiplex PCR; TCRdb's table is partial and in-frame only. This sample has millions of clones, with approximately 95% found just once.

The chain has TRBV5-6 and TRBJ2-2; no clear D gene. The sequence was obtained from a man in his late teens or twenties in good health. The sequenced sample consisted of naive CD8+ T cells sorted from blood. CDR3 in DNA: TGTGCCAGCAGCTTGGAGGGAAAGAACACCGGGGAGCTGTTTTTT. Protein: CASSLEGKNTGELFF.